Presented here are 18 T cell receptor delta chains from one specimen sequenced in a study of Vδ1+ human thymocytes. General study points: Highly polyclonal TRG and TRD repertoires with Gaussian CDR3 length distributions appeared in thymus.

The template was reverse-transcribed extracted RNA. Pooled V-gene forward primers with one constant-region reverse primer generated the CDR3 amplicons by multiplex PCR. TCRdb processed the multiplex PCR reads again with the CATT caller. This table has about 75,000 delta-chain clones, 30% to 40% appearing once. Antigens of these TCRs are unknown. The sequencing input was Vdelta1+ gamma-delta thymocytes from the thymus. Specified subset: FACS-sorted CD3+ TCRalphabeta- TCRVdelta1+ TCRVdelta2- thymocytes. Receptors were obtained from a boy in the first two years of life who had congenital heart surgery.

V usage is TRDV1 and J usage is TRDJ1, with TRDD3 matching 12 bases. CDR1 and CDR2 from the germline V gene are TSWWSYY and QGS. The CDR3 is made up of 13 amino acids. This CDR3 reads CALYWGIHHKLIF. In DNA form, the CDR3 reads TGTGCCCTCTACTGGGGGATACATCATAAACTCATCTTT.

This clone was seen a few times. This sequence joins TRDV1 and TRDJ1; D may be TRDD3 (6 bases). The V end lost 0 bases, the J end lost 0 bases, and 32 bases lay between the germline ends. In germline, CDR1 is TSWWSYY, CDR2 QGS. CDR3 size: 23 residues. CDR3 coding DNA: TGTGCTCTTGGGGAACTGAGGACCCGTTTCCCCCCGCTGGGGAATGGGTACACCGATAAACTCATCTTT. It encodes CALGELRTRFPPLGNGYTDKLIF.

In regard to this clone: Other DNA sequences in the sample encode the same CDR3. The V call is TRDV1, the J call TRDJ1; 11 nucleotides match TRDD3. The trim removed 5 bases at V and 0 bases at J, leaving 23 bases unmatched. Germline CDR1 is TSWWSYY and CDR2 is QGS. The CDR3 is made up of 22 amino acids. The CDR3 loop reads CALGRHSSMTPLGDRNTDKLIF. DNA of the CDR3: TGTGCTCTTGGGAGACATTCCTCTATGACGCCACTGGGGGATAGGAACACCGATAAACTCATCTTT.

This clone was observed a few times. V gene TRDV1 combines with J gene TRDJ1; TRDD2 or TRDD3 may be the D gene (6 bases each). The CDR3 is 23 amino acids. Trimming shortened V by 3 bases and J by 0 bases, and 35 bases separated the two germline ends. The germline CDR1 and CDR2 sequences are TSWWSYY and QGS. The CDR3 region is CALGDRFRILRGAGVSYTDKLIF. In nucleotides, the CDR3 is TGTGCTCTTGGGGATCGTTTTAGAATCCTACGGGGTGCTGGGGTTTCGTACACCGATAAACTCATCTTT.

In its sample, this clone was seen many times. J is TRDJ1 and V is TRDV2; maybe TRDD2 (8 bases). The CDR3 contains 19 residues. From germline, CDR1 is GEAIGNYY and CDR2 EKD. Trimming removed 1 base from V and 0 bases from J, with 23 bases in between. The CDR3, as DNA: TGTGCCTGTGACACAGGCCTTCCTAGCGTGGGGGACAACACCGATAAACTCATCTTT. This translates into CACDTGLPSVGDNTDKLIF.

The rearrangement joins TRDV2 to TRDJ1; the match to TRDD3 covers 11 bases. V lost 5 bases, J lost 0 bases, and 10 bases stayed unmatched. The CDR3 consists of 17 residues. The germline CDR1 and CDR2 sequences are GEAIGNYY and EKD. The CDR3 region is CACAKGLGDNYTDKLIF. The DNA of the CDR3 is TGTGCCTGTGCGAAGGGACTGGGGGATAACTACACCGATAAACTCATCTTT.

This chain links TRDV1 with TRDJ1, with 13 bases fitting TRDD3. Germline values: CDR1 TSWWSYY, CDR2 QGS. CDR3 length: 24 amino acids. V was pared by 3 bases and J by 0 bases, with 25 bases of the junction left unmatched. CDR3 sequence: CALGEQTTHWGIRVTILYTDKLIF. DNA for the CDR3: TGTGCTCTTGGGGAGCAAACTACGCACTGGGGGATACGCGTAACGATCCTGTACACCGATAAACTCATCTTT.

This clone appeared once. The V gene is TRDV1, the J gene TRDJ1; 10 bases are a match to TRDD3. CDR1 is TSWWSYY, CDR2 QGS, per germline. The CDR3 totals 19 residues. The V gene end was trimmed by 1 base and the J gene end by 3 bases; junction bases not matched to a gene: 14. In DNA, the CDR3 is TGTGCTCTTGGGGAACCCATATACTGGGGGATCCGGGGGGCCGATAAACTCATCTTT. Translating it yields CALGEPIYWGIRGADKLIF.

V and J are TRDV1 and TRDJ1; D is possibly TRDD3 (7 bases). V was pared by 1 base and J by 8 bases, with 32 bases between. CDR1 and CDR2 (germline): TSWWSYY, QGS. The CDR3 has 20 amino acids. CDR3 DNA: TGTGCTCTTGGGGAACATCCTTCCCAATACTGGGGATGGGTACAGATAAAACTCATCTTT. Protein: CALGEHPSQYWGWVQIKLIF.

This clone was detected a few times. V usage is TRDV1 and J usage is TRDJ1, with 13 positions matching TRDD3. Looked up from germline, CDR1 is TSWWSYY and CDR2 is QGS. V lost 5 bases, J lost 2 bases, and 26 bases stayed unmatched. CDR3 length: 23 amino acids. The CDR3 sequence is CALGSKGLRRYWGIRHKTDKLIF. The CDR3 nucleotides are TGTGCTCTTGGGTCAAAGGGCCTTCGACGGTACTGGGGGATACGCCATAAAACCGATAAACTCATCTTT.

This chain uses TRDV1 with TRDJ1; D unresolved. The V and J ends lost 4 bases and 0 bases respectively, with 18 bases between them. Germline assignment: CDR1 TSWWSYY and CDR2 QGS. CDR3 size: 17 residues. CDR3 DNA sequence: TGTGCTCTTGGGGGGTTCCCGCGAATAAGGTACACCGATAAACTCATCTTT. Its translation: CALGGFPRIRYTDKLIF.

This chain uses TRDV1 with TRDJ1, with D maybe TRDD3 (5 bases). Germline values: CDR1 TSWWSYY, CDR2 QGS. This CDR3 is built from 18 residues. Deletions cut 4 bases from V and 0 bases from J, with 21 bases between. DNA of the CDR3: TGTGCTCTTGGGGCGCTACGTATGGGGCCGGTGTACACCGATAAACTCATCTTT. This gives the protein CALGALRMGPVYTDKLIF.

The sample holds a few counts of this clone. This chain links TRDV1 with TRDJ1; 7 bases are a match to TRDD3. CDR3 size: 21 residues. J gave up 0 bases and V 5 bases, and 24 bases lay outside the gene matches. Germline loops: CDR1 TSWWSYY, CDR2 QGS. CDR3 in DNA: TGTGCTCTTGGGAACAAAGCCCGAAACCTGGGGGTACGCCCGTACACCGATAAACTCATCTTT. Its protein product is CALGNKARNLGVRPYTDKLIF.

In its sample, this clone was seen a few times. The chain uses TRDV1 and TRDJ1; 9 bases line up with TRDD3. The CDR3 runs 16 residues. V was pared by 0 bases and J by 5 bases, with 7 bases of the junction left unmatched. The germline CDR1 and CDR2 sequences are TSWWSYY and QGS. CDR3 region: CALGELYWGTEDKLIF. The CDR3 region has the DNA TGTGCTCTTGGGGAACTATACTGGGGGACCGAAGATAAACTCATCTTT.

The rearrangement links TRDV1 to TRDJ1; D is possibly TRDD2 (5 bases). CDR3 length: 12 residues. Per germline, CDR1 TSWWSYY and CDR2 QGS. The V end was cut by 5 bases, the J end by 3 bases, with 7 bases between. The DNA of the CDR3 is TGTGCTCTTGGGCTCCTATCCGATAAACTCATCTTT. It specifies CALGLLSDKLIF.

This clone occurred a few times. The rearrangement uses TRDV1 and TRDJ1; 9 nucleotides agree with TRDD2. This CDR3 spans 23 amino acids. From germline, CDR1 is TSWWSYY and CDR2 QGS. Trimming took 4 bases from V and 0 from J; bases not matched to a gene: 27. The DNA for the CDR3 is TGTGCTCTTGGGGCTGGGGCCTTCCTACATTCGGGGGGGCCATTCCCGTACACCGATAAACTCATCTTT. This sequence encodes CALGAGAFLHSGGPFPYTDKLIF.

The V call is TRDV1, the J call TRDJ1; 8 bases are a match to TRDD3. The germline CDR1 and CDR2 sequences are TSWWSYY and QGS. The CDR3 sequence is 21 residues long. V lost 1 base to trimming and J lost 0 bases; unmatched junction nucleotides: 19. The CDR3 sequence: CALGEPPPFGPGGVYTDKLIF. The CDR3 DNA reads TGTGCTCTTGGGGAACCACCTCCTTTCGGCCCTGGGGGAGTGTACACCGATAAACTCATCTTT.

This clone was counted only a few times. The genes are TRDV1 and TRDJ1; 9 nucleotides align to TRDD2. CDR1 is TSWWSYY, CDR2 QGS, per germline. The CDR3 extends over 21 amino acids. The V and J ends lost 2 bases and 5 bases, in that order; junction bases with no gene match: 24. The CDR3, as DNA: TGTGCTCTTGGGGAAGACCGGCCTTCCTACGTCGCTGGGCCAATCCGGGATAAACTCATCTTT. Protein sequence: CALGEDRPSYVAGPIRDKLIF.